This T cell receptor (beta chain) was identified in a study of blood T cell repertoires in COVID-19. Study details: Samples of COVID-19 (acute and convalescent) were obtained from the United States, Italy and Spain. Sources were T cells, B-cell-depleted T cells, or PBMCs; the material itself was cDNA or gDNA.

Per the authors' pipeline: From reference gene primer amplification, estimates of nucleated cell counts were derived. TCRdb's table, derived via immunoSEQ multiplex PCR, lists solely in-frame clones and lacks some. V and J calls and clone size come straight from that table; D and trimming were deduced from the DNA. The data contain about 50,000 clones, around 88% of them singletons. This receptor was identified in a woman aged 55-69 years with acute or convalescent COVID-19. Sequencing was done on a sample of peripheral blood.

The CDR3 bases are TGTGCCAGCAGCGTAGCCAACATCGAAGGACAGGGGTCTTCGCATGGCTACACCTTC. The encoded protein is CASSVANIEGQGSSHGYTF. V and J are TRBV9 and TRBJ1-2; 9 bases agree with TRBD1. CDR1 and CDR2 from the germline V gene are SGDLS and YYNGEE. The CDR3 spans 19 residues. With V trimmed by 0 bases and J by 6 bases, 18 bases remained unmatched.